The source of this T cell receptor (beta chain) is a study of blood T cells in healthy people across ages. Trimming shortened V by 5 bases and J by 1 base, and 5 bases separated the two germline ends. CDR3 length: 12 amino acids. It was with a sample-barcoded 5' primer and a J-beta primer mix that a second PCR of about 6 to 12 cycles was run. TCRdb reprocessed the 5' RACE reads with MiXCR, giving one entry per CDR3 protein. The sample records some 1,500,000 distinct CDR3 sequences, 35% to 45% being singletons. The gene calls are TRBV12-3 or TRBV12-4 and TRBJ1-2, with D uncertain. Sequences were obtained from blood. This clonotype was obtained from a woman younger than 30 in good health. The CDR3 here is CASSPVNYGYTF. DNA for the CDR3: TGTGCCAGCAGTCCGGTTAACTATGGCTACACCTTC.